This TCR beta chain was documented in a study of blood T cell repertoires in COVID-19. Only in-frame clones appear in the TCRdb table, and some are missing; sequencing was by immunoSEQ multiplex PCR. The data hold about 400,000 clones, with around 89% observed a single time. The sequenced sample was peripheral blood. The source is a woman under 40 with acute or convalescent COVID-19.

The chain's CDR3 is CASSPWTGFYGYTF. CDR3 nucleotides: TGTGCCAGCAGCCCCTGGACAGGCTTCTATGGCTACACCTTC. The rearrangement links TRBV9 to TRBJ1-2, with 7 positions matching TRBD1. Unmatched junction bases numbered 7, after V lost 4 bases and J lost 4 bases. The germline V gene encodes CDR1 SGDLS and CDR2 YYNGEE. CDR3 length equals 14 residues.